This is a list of T cell receptor beta chains from one sample in a study of cytomegalovirus exposure and HLA in healthy donors. Sequenced by immunoSEQ multiplex PCR; TCRdb stores in-frame clones only, minus some. The sample lists about 130,000 clones; approximately 89% were seen once. Sequences were obtained from PBMCs. These TCRs come from a woman between 18 and 29 years old in good health and CMV-seronegative. Each CDR3 is given with its conserved first and last residue. Each record gives: clone size, J gene, V gene, D gene, CDR3 DNA, CDR3 protein. D genes are given only for firm matches. Size is omitted from some rows. Given values are once, few, many or a class for expanded clones.

-	TRBJ1-2	TRBV6-5	TRBD1	TGTGCCAGCAGTTGGACAGGTCGGGGCTACACCTTC	CASSWTGRGYTF
-	TRBJ2-7	TRBV29-1	-	TGCAGCGCGGGATCAGCAGGAAACTACGAGCAGTACTTC	CSAGSAGNYEQYF
-	TRBJ1-1	TRBV13	TRBD1	TGTGCCAGCAGCCCCCCGCCCGAGAGGGGGCGGGTCGTCTTCGAGATGAACACTGAAGCTTTCTTT	CASSPPPERGRVVFEMNTEAFF
-	TRBJ2-5	TRBV7-2	TRBD1	TGTGCCAGCAGCCAGAGGCTGGGACAGCTTCAAGAGACCCAGTACTTC	CASSQRLGQLQETQYF
-	TRBJ2-1	TRBV27	TRBD2	TGTGCCAGCACCCAGCGGGGGGTTAACAATGAGCAGTTCTTC	CASTQRGVNNEQFF
-	TRBJ2-3	TRBV5-4	TRBD2	TGTGCCAGCAGCCCTCGCGCGGCGGGGGGGGCCCCGGATACGCAGTATTTT	CASSPRAAGGAPDTQYF
-	TRBJ2-7	TRBV5-1	TRBD1	TGCGCCAGCAATCTGGGGACAGGGGCCTTCTCCTACGAGCAGTACTTC	CASNLGTGAFSYEQYF
-	TRBJ2-7	TRBV29-1	TRBD2	TGCAGCGGAAAGCGGGGGGTTTGGGGCGAGCAGTACTTC	CSGKRGVWGEQYF
few	TRBJ1-2	TRBV4-1	-	TGCGCCAGCAGCCAAGTCGGGGGGGCGGAAGGCTACACCTTC	CASSQVGGAEGYTF
few	TRBJ1-6	TRBV2	-	TGTGCCAGCAGTGAACATACCGTAGTAGTCCTCCACTTT	CASSEHTVVVLHF
-	TRBJ1-5	TRBV19	TRBD1	TGTGCCAGTCCCTCGGTCCCATGGACAGGTACCTATAGCAATCAGCCCCAGCATTTT	CASPSVPWTGTYSNQPQHF
-	TRBJ1-2	TRBV2	-	TGTGCCAGCAGTCCCCAGGGCCTTTCGGGCTATGGCTACACCTTC	CASSPQGLSGYGYTF
-	TRBJ2-3	TRBV6-1	TRBD1	TGTGCCAGCGCCCGGGACAGGGAATCAGATACGCAGTATTTT	CASARDRESDTQYF